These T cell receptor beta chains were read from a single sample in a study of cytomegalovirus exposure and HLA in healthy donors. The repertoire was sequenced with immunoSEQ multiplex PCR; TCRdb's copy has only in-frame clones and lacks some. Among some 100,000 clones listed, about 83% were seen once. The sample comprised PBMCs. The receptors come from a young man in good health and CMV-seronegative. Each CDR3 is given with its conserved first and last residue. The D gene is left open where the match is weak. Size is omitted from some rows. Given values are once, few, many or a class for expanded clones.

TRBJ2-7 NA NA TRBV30 CAWSPSYEQYF TGTGCCTGGAGTCCATCCTACGAGCAGTACTTC
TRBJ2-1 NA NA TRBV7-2 CASSLGRQANEQFF TGTGCCAGCAGCTTAGGTCGACAGGCCAATGAGCAGTTCTTC
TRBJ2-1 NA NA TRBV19 CASTRGVAGYNEQFF TGTGCCAGTACCCGTGGTGTGGCTGGTTACAATGAGCAGTTCTTC
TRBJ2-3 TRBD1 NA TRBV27 CASSWDRVTQYF TGTGCCAGCAGTTGGGACAGGGTGACGCAGTATTTT
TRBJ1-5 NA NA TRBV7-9 CASSQDSSNQPQHF TGTGCCAGCAGCCAAGACAGTAGCAATCAGCCCCAGCATTTT
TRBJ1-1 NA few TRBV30 CAWSVRGYTEAFF TGTGCCTGGAGTGTACGAGGATATACTGAAGCTTTCTTT
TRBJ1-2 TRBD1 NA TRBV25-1 CASSLQGGYGYTF TGTGCCAGCAGTCTACAGGGGGGCTATGGCTACACCTTC
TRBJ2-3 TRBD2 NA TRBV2 CASTNKLAGGYTQYF TGTGCCAGCACCAACAAACTAGCGGGAGGATATACGCAGTATTTT
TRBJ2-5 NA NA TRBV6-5 CASGDSGAETQYF TGTGCCAGCGGGGACTCTGGTGCAGAGACCCAGTACTTC
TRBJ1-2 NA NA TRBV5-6 CASSLAREDYGYTF TGTGCCAGCAGCTTGGCCAGGGAGGACTATGGCTACACCTTC
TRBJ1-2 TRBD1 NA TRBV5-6 CASRQGQGANGYTF TGTGCCAGCAGACAAGGACAGGGGGCAAATGGCTACACCTTC
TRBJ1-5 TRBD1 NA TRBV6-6 CASSPETGGIQPQHF TGTGCCAGCAGTCCGGAGACAGGGGGCATACAGCCCCAGCATTTT
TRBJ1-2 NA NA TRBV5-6 CASSHRGGPSANYGYTF TGTGCCAGCAGCCACCGGGGAGGACCATCAGCTAACTATGGCTACACCTTC
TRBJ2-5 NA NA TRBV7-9 CASNPGEVKSQETQYF TGTGCCAGCAACCCGGGGGAGGTGAAATCCCAAGAGACCCAGTACTTC
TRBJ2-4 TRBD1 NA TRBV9 CASSVEPTGVGKNIQYF TGTGCCAGCAGCGTAGAACCGACAGGGGTTGGCAAAAACATTCAGTACTTC
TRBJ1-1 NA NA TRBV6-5 CASSYKEDTEAFF TGTGCCAGCAGTTATAAGGAGGACACTGAAGCTTTCTTT